These 20 T cell receptor beta chains originate from one sample sequenced in a study of blood T cell repertoires in COVID-19. TCRdb keeps only in-frame clones here, not all; method: immunoSEQ multiplex PCR. Counted here are about 200,000 clones, around four fifths occurring once; the ten biggest clones make up roughly 8%. Sequenced material: peripheral blood. All receptors derive from a woman between 45 and 65 years old with acute or convalescent COVID-19.

This chain uses TRBV6-6 with TRBJ2-2; D not certain. Germline CDR1 MNHNY, CDR2 SVGAGI (reference sequence). V lost 5 bases to trimming and J lost 0 bases, with 10 bases between them. This CDR3 comprises 15 residues. CDR3 protein: CASSPYAANTGELFF. CDR3 nucleotide sequence: TGTGCCAGCAGTCCATATGCGGCGAACACCGGGGAGCTGTTTTTT.

This clone has only one observation. The chain employs TRBV21-1 and TRBJ2-3; the table names TRBD1, a call not compared with the DNA. TRBV21-1 is a recognized pseudogene. There are 14 residues in the CDR3. The CDR3 DNA follows: TGTGCCAGCAGCCTAGGGGGTCGCACAGATACGCAGTATTTT. Translating it yields CASSLGGRTDTQYF.

This chain connects TRBV18 to TRBJ1-3, with TRBD1 matching 8 bases. The CDR3 has 16 residues. Trimming cost V 3 bases and J 3 bases; bases outside gene matches: 7. Per germline, CDR1 KGHSH and CDR2 LQKENI. The chain's CDR3 is CASSPEDRVLGNTIYF. The CDR3 coding sequence is TGTGCCAGCTCACCTGAGGACAGGGTGCTTGGAAACACCATATATTTT. Drawing the rest from reference TRBV18 and TRBJ1-3, the complete variable domain is NAGVMQNPRHLVRRRGQEARLRCSPMKGHSHVYWYRQLPEEGLKFMVYLQKENIIDESGMPKERFSAEFPKEGPSILRIQQVVRGDSAAYFCASSPEDRVLGNTIYFGEGSWLTVV.

The chain employs TRBV4-2 and TRBJ2-3, with D perhaps TRBD1 (6 bases). V was shortened by 0 bases and J by 2 bases, with 15 bases between the two germline ends. Germline loops: CDR1 LGHNA, CDR2 YNFKEQ. The CDR3 has 17 amino acids. CDR3: CASSQDAQGRYTDTQYF. The CDR3 DNA is TGTGCCAGCAGCCAAGATGCTCAGGGGCGGTACACAGATACGCAGTATTTT.

The V gene is TRBV7-7, the J gene TRBJ2-2, with a weak D call TRBD1 (5 bases). CDR3 length: 16 residues. Germline V lookup: CDR1 SSHAT, CDR2 FNYEAQ (reference sequence). V lost 1 base and J lost 0, with 9 bases in between. CDR3 nucleotides: TGTGCCAGCAGCTTAGGGACAACCACGAACACCGGGGAGCTGTTTTTT. This sequence encodes CASSLGTTTNTGELFF.

Written as DNA, the CDR3 is TGTGCCACCAGTGAATCCACAGGGGGGACTGAAGCTTTCTTT. Protein product: CATSESTGGTEAFF. V usage is TRBV24-1 and J usage is TRBJ1-1, with 8 bases lining up with TRBD1. CDR3 length equals 14 residues. V was pared by 4 bases and J by 5 bases, with 5 bases of the junction left unmatched. Germline V gene lookup returns CDR1 KGHDR and CDR2 SFDVKD.

Only one count was recorded for this clone. The conserved phenylalanine or tryptophan is not found at the CDR3 terminus, so this likely reflects a read error. The limits of the CDR3 on the DNA are not certain, so only TCRdb's listed CDR3 is given. The V call is TRBV2, the J call TRBJ1-1; TRBD1, as called in the table, went unchecked against the DNA. Including both end residues, the CDR3 is 11 amino acids long. The germline gives CDR1 SNHLY, CDR2 FYNNEI. CDR3 loop: CASRDLGTDII.

This chain joins TRBV29-1 and TRBJ2-3, with 15 bases fitting TRBD2. CDR1 SQVTM and CDR2 ANQGSEA come from the germline V gene. The CDR3 is 14 residues long. Unmatched junction bases numbered 4, after V lost 6 bases and J lost 6 bases. This chain's CDR3 is CSVGTSGRYDTQYF. The CDR3 DNA reads as TGCAGCGTAGGGACTAGCGGGAGGTACGATACGCAGTATTTT.

The chain carries TRBV10-3 and TRBJ2-5; D might be TRBD1 (7 bases). Trimming took off 0 bases at V and 3 bases at J, with 11 bases between the two ends. This CDR3 comprises 15 residues. Germline V gene lookup returns CDR1 ENHRY and CDR2 SYGVKD. The CDR3 DNA is TGTGCCATCAGTGAGTCCGGCAGGGGGGAAGAGACCCAGTACTTC. Translated, it gives CAISESGRGEETQYF.

The rearrangement joins TRBV9 to TRBJ2-7; the match to TRBD1 covers 7 bases. This CDR3 spans 14 amino acids. Germline values: CDR1 SGDLS, CDR2 YYNGEE. The CDR3: CASKKGADDYEQYF. For the CDR3, the DNA is TGTGCTTCCAAAAAGGGGGCGGATGACTACGAGCAGTACTTC.

The rearrangement joins TRBV10-3 to TRBJ1-6; possibly TRBD1 for D (6 bases). V was clipped by 7 bases and J by 6 bases, with 19 bases between them. Germline V CDR1 and CDR2: ENHRY, SYGVKD. The CDR3 spans 16 residues. The CDR3 nucleotides read TGTGCCATCAAAAACCAGGGGCCTGGGGTTAATTCACCCCTCCACTTT. Residues: CAIKNQGPGVNSPLHF.

The gene calls are TRBV24-1 and TRBJ2-2; 7 bases fit TRBD1. Trimming removed 5 bases from V and 4 bases from J; junction bases left unmatched: 6. Germline CDR1 is KGHDR and CDR2 is SFDVKD. The CDR3 length is 15 residues. This chain's CDR3 is CATSVGGGSTGELFF. For the CDR3, the DNA is TGTGCCACCAGTGTAGGGGGCGGTAGCACCGGGGAGCTGTTTTTT.

V is TRBV7-9 and J is TRBJ1-1; D is ambiguous. The germline CDR1 and CDR2 sequences are SEHNR and FQNEAQ (reference sequence). Trimming stripped 2 bases from V and 0 bases from J, with 7 bases between. This CDR3 spans 14 amino acids. CDR3 sequence: CASSLQYVNTEAFF. The DNA for the CDR3 is TGTGCCAGCAGCTTACAGTACGTGAACACTGAAGCTTTCTTT.

The rearrangement joins TRBV29-1 to TRBJ1-1; D is uncertain. The CDR3 length is 13 residues. Germline V gives CDR1 SQVTM, CDR2 ANQGSEA. Deletions cut 3 bases from V and 0 bases from J, with 8 bases between. The CDR3, as DNA: TGCAGCGTTGACGCGGGGTTGAACACTGAAGCTTTCTTT. Encoded protein: CSVDAGLNTEAFF.

The chain joins TRBV20-1 to TRBJ2-7; 8 bases are a match to TRBD2. The CDR3 sequence is 13 residues long. Germline assignment: CDR1 DFQATT and CDR2 SNEGSKA (reference sequence). Trimming took 3 bases from V and 7 from J; bases not matched to a gene: 8. The CDR3 bases are TGCAGTGCTAGTCCCGGACTAGCAAGGGAGCAGTACTTC. It specifies CSASPGLAREQYF.

The V gene is TRBV27, the J gene TRBJ1-1; 7 bases fit TRBD1. V shed 5 bases, J shed 5 bases, and the junction held 5 bases outside the gene matches. Germline CDR1 is MNHEY and CDR2 is SMNVEV (reference sequence). This CDR3 has 13 amino acids. The CDR3 bases are TGTGCCAGCAGTAAAACAGGGGATACTGAAGCTTTCTTT. This gives the protein CASSKTGDTEAFF.

This clone was observed once. This chain uses TRBV6-5 with TRBJ2-2; TRBD2 matches at 9 bases. V trimming: 6 bases; J trimming: 2 bases; junction bases outside the gene matches: 4. The CDR3 is made up of 15 amino acids. Germline V gene data show CDR1 as MNHEY and CDR2 as SVGAGI. CDR3 bases: TGTGCCAGCAGGATGACTAGCGGAAACACCGGGGAGCTGTTTTTT. Translation: CASRMTSGNTGELFF.

This chain uses TRBV5-1 with TRBJ2-7; 9 positions agree with TRBD1. The V segment lost 4 bases and the J segment 5 bases; nucleotides outside the gene matches: 4. In germline, CDR1 is SGHRS, CDR2 YFSETQ. The CDR3 sequence is 13 residues long. The CDR3 nucleotides read TGCGCCAGCAGCCAACGGACAGGGGACGAGCAGTACTTC. This sequence encodes CASSQRTGDEQYF.

CDR3 loop: CASSSRGTGGEVQYF. DNA of the CDR3: TGTGCCAGCAGCTCGCGGGGGACAGGGGGAGAAGTTCAGTACTTC. The rearrangement joins TRBV5-6 to TRBJ2-4, with 11 bases aligning to TRBD1. The CDR3 is made up of 15 amino acids. Germline V gene data show CDR1 as SGHDT and CDR2 as YYEEEE. Trimming took 3 bases from V and 11 from J; bases not matched to a gene: 10.

The rearrangement uses TRBV27 and TRBJ2-1; TRBD2 is a possible D gene (6 bases). CDR3 length equals 15 residues. V shed 2 bases and J shed 1 base, with 9 bases lying between them. CDR1 is MNHEY and CDR2 is SMNVEV in the germline V gene (reference sequence). Here the CDR3 DNA reads TGTGCCAGCAGTTTACCAGGGACTTCCTACAATGAGCAGTTCTTC. It translates to CASSLPGTSYNEQFF.